Shown below are 27 T cell receptor beta chains from a single sample sequenced in a study of blood T cell repertoires in COVID-19. Sequenced by immunoSEQ multiplex PCR; TCRdb stores in-frame clones only, minus some. Of about 100,000 clones listed, 75% to 90% are singletons. Input material: peripheral blood. The receptors were sampled from a human donor with active COVID-19. The donor label of this sample is uncertain.

The count of this clone is one. This chain uses TRBV10-2 with TRBJ2-3; D gene ambiguous. The CDR3 totals 13 residues. Germline V lookup: CDR1 WSHSY, CDR2 SAAADI. V lost 8 bases and J lost 4, with 13 bases in between. CDR3 in DNA: TGCGCCAGCGGTTCGGTAAACCCAGATACGCAGTATTTT. Translation gives CASGSVNPDTQYF.

The chain employs TRBV6-2 or TRBV6-3 and TRBJ2-7, with a tentative D call TRBD1 (5 bases). The V and J ends lost 5 bases and 3 bases respectively, with 14 bases between them. The CDR3 has 14 residues. Germline V gene sequence: CDR1 MNHEY, CDR2 SVGEGT. CDR3 sequence reads: CASSLKGLGYEQYF. CDR3 DNA sequence: TGTGCCAGCAGTCTTAAGGGGCTCGGCTACGAGCAGTACTTC.

The rearrangement uses TRBV3-1 (or the pseudogene TRBV3-2) and TRBJ1-1; D may be TRBD1 (5 bases). V was trimmed by 4 bases and J by 3 bases, leaving 18 bases between them. Germline loops: CDR1 LGHDT, CDR2 YNNKEL (reference sequence). This CDR3 contains 16 residues. The CDR3 bases are TGTGCCAGCAGCCCGGGCGGGGGGAGACGGGACACTGAAGCTTTCTTT. Encoded protein: CASSPGGGRRDTEAFF.

The chain couples TRBV6-5 to TRBJ1-1, with 10 bases lining up with TRBD1. V dropped 9 bases and J dropped 7; count of bases not matched to a gene: 11. The germline CDR1 and CDR2 sequences are MNHEY and SVGAGI. The CDR3 loop spans 14 amino acids. The CDR3 region has the DNA TGTGCCAGTGACCCGACAGGGGGCGCCTATGAAGCTTTCTTT. Translation: CASDPTGGAYEAFF.

This clone was observed a handful of times. This chain connects TRBV11-3 to TRBJ2-3; D may be TRBD2 (5 bases). CDR3 size: 14 residues. Trimming removed 0 bases from V and 2 bases from J, with 6 bases in between. Looked up from germline, CDR1 is SGHNT and CDR2 is YENEEA. The CDR3 DNA sequence: TGTGCCAGCAGCTTAGACGGGAACACAGATACGCAGTATTTT. Translating gives CASSLDGNTDTQYF.

J is TRBJ2-7 and V is TRBV9, with D perhaps matching TRBD2 (5 bases). Trimming took off 5 bases at V and 2 bases at J, with 11 bases between the two ends. The CDR3 consists of 13 residues. Germline V gives CDR1 SGDLS, CDR2 YYNGEE. The CDR3 coding sequence is TGTGCCAGCAGTGCCGGGAACACCTACGAGCAGTACTTC. Protein: CASSAGNTYEQYF.

The chain carries TRBV4-1 and TRBJ1-1; D unclear. Germline CDR1 is MGHRA and CDR2 is YSYEKL. V was pared by 5 bases and J by 1 base, with 14 bases between. The length of the CDR3 is 15 residues. CDR3 loop: CASSYYISQNTEAFF. CDR3 bases: TGCGCCAGCAGCTACTATATCAGTCAGAACACTGAAGCTTTCTTT.

This chain uses TRBV7-3 with TRBJ2-7, with D perhaps TRBD1 (5 bases). The ends were cut back, 5 bases at V and 0 bases at J, with 11 bases in the middle. The CDR3 extends over 14 amino acids. CDR1 is SGHTA, CDR2 FQGTGA, per germline. The CDR3 region is CASSPDSFSYEQYF. The CDR3 DNA is TGTGCCAGCAGCCCCGACAGTTTCTCCTACGAGCAGTACTTC. Supplemented by reference TRBV7-3 and TRBJ2-7, the full variable domain reads GAGVSQTPSNKVTEKGKYVELRCDPISGHTALYWYRQSLGQGPEFLIYFQGTGAADDSGLPNDRFFAVRPEGSVSTLKIQRTERGDSAVYLCASSPDSFSYEQYFGPGTRLTVT.

The chain carries TRBV5-4 and TRBJ2-7; 13 nucleotides align to TRBD2. CDR3 length: 16 residues. J gave up 1 base and V 4 bases, and 5 bases lay outside the gene matches. CDR1 and CDR2 (germline): SGHNT, YYREEE (reference sequence). The CDR3 reads CASSHGTSGISYEQYF. DNA for the CDR3: TGTGCCAGCAGCCACGGGACTAGCGGGATTTCCTACGAGCAGTACTTC.

This rearrangement joins TRBV28 to TRBJ1-1, with TRBD1 identical over 8 bases. The CDR3 loop spans 15 amino acids. The germline gives CDR1 MDHEN, CDR2 SYDVKM. V lost 9 bases and J lost 2; bases outside the gene matches: 11. The CDR3 region has the DNA TGTGCCAGTAGATTACCTGGACAGGGCAACACTGAAGCTTTCTTT. It specifies CASRLPGQGNTEAFF.

The CDR3 nucleotides read TGCGCCAGCAGCTTGTTCGTGCGGGGCACAGATACGCAGTATTTT. This gives the protein CASSLFVRGTDTQYF. The rearrangement joins TRBV5-1 to TRBJ2-3, with D possibly matching TRBD2 (5 bases). The germline V and J ends were trimmed by 1 base and 1 base, with 10 bases remaining between them. The germline V gene encodes CDR1 SGHRS and CDR2 YFSETQ. The CDR3 sequence is 15 residues long.

The rearrangement joins TRBV2 to TRBJ2-5; D is unresolved. This CDR3 spans 14 amino acids. Trimming cost V 7 bases and J 0 bases, with 12 bases left between them. Germline assignment: CDR1 SNHLY and CDR2 FYNNEI. In DNA, the CDR3 is TGTGCCAGCAAGAAATTCCAGTACCAAGAGACCCAGTACTTC. Its protein product is CASKKFQYQETQYF.

The table lists this clone with a count of one. The chain combines TRBV4-2 with TRBJ2-7; tentatively, D is TRBD2 (6 bases). The germline V gene encodes CDR1 LGHNA and CDR2 YNFKEQ. Trimming took off 0 bases at V and 3 bases at J, with 18 bases between the two ends. This CDR3 has 17 residues. CDR3 protein: CASSQDWMGGQVYEQYF. The CDR3 DNA is TGTGCCAGCAGCCAAGATTGGATGGGAGGCCAAGTCTACGAGCAGTACTTC.

V usage is TRBV3-1 (or the pseudogene TRBV3-2) and J usage is TRBJ1-2, with unresolved D. Germline lookup yields CDR1 LGHDT and CDR2 YNNKEL (reference sequence). Deletions cut 1 base from V and 4 bases from J, with 10 bases between. This CDR3 contains 14 residues. The CDR3 region is CASSQGGASYGYTF. The CDR3 DNA reads TGTGCCAGCAGCCAAGGAGGAGCATCCTATGGCTACACCTTC.

This chain uses TRBV2 with TRBJ1-2; D is ambiguous. The germline CDR1 and CDR2 sequences are SNHLY and FYNNEI. Trimming removed 4 bases at V and 0 bases at J, with 12 bases between. This CDR3 spans 15 amino acids. The CDR3 sequence: CASSVLRGSNYGYTF. DNA for the CDR3: TGTGCCAGCAGTGTTCTCAGAGGCTCTAACTATGGCTACACCTTC.

The V gene is TRBV28, the J gene TRBJ1-1; possible D gene TRBD1, 6 bases. The V and J ends lost 5 bases and 0 bases respectively, with 13 bases between them. CDR3 size: 15 residues. CDR1 is MDHEN, CDR2 SYDVKM, per germline. The CDR3 DNA reads as TGTGCCAGCAGTGCCCAGGGGCTTATGAACACTGAAGCTTTCTTT. Amino acids: CASSAQGLMNTEAFF. The whole variable domain, filled in from reference TRBV28 and TRBJ1-1, reads DVKVTQSSRYLVKRTGEKVFLECVQDMDHENMFWYRQDPGLGLRLIYFSYDVKMKEKGDIPEGYSVSREKKERFSLILESASTNQTSMYLCASSAQGLMNTEAFFGQGTRLTVV.

This clone has a single count. The J gene is TRBJ1-2, the V gene TRBV14; 7 bases are a match to TRBD1. Per germline, CDR1 SGHDN and CDR2 FVKESK. The CDR3 sequence is 15 residues long. With 5 bases clipped from V and 2 bases from J, the junction kept 8 bases outside the gene matches. CDR3 protein: CASSGTGALNYGYTF. DNA for the CDR3: TGTGCCAGCAGCGGAACAGGGGCTTTGAACTATGGCTACACCTTC. Together with reference TRBV14 and TRBJ1-2, the CDR3 gives the full variable domain: EAGVTQFPSHSVIEKGQTVTLRCDPISGHDNLYWYRRVMGKEIKFLLHFVKESKQDESGMPNNRFLAERTGGTYSTLKVQPAELEDSGVYFCASSGTGALNYGYTFGSGTRLTVV.

This clone was recorded once. The chain employs TRBV10-1 and TRBJ2-1; the match to TRBD2 covers 11 bases. This CDR3 has 16 residues. V lost 5 bases to trimming and J lost 5 bases; unmatched junction nucleotides: 8. The germline V gene encodes CDR1 WNHNN and CDR2 SYGVQD (reference sequence). The CDR3 nucleotides are TGCGCCAGCAGTACGCGAACTAGCGGGGGACACAATGAGCAGTTCTTC. Translated, it gives CASSTRTSGGHNEQFF.

The V gene is TRBV7-9, the J gene TRBJ1-1; weak D call: TRBD1 (5 bases). The CDR3 spans 14 residues. The germline V gene has CDR1 SEHNR and CDR2 FQNEAQ (reference sequence). The V gene lost 4 bases and the J gene lost 4 bases, with 13 bases spanning the gap. The CDR3 protein is CASSWDGRGTEAFF. CDR3 sequence (DNA): TGTGCCAGCAGCTGGGACGGGAGGGGCACTGAAGCTTTCTTT.

This clone has only a few counts. The CDR3, as DNA: TGTGCCAGCAGCTCAGGATCCCTTTTCTATGGCTACACCTTC. Protein product: CASSSGSLFYGYTF. This chain connects TRBV5-6 to TRBJ1-2; no clear D. Trimming pared 3 bases from V and 4 bases from J, leaving 13 bases between. From germline, CDR1 is SGHDT and CDR2 YYEEEE. CDR3 length: 14 amino acids. Full variable domain (rest looked up from reference TRBV5-6 and TRBJ1-2): DAGVTQSPTHLIKTRGQQVTLRCSPKSGHDTVSWYQQALGQGPQFIFQYYEEEERQRGNFPDRFSGHQFPNYSSELNVNALLLGDSALYLCASSSGSLFYGYTFGSGTRLTVV.

The CDR3: CASSEAPGQNYEQYF. The CDR3 DNA sequence: TGTGCCAGCAGTGAAGCGCCGGGACAGAACTACGAGCAGTACTTC. This sequence joins TRBV2 and TRBJ2-7; 7 bases agree with TRBD1. The V gene's germline CDR1 is SNHLY and CDR2 FYNNEI. J was trimmed by 3 bases and V by 0 bases; bases with no gene match: 5. The CDR3 length is 15 residues.

V and J are TRBV5-1 and TRBJ1-1, with 7 bases aligning to TRBD1. V lost 7 bases and J lost 0; bases outside the gene matches: 3. The germline V gene encodes CDR1 SGHRS and CDR2 YFSETQ. This CDR3 region has 13 residues. The CDR3 here is CASAGGLNTEAFF. The CDR3 nucleotides read TGCGCCAGCGCAGGGGGATTGAACACTGAAGCTTTCTTT.

The chain carries TRBV19 and TRBJ1-2; a weak D match, TRBD1 (5 bases). This CDR3 region has 15 residues. Trimming left V 3 bases short and J 1 base short, with 12 bases between. Germline V gene sequence: CDR1 LNHDA, CDR2 SQIVND (reference sequence). CDR3 nucleotide sequence: TGTGCCAGTAGTATCGGGGGGACCTATAACTATGGCTACACCTTC. It translates to CASSIGGTYNYGYTF.

V gene TRBV3-1 (or the pseudogene TRBV3-2) combines with J gene TRBJ2-3, with D tentatively TRBD2 (5 bases). Trimming removed 4 bases from V and 0 bases from J, with 8 bases in between. Looked up from germline, CDR1 is LGHDT and CDR2 is YNNKEL (reference sequence). This CDR3 spans 14 amino acids. CDR3 protein: CASSPRTSTDTQYF. CDR3 DNA: TGTGCCAGCAGCCCGAGGACTAGCACAGATACGCAGTATTTT.

The gene calls are TRBV27 and TRBJ1-4; TRBD1 aligns across 8 bases. Trimming took 2 bases from V and 8 from J; bases not matched to a gene: 7. This CDR3 region has 15 residues. Germline loops: CDR1 MNHEY, CDR2 SMNVEV (reference sequence). The CDR3 is CASSLLPTGDEKLFF. In DNA, the CDR3 is TGTGCCAGCAGTTTACTTCCGACAGGGGACGAAAAACTGTTTTTT. Full variable domain (remainder filled in from reference TRBV27 and TRBJ1-4): EAQVTQNPRYLITVTGKKLTVTCSQNMNHEYMSWYRQDPGLGLRQIYYSMNVEVTDKGDVPEGYKVSRKEKRNFPLILESPSPNQTSLYFCASSLLPTGDEKLFFGSGTQLSVL.

This clone was picked up one time. The chain has TRBV27 and TRBJ1-5; TRBD1 aligns across 10 bases. The germline CDR1 and CDR2 sequences are MNHEY and SMNVEV (reference sequence). V shed 5 bases and J 6 bases; nucleotides not matched to a gene: 7. This CDR3 spans 15 amino acids. CDR3 nucleotide sequence: TGTGCCAGCAGTCCACTGACAGGGGGCTCTCAGCCCCAGCATTTT. It translates to CASSPLTGGSQPQHF.

For this clone: The sample has other DNA sequences that encode this CDR3 too. This chain connects TRBV19 to TRBJ2-1; TRBD2 matches at 7 bases. CDR1 LNHDA and CDR2 SQIVND come from the germline V gene (reference sequence). V lost 4 bases, J lost 2 bases, and 2 bases stayed unmatched. This CDR3 has 14 residues. The CDR3 nucleotides are TGTGCCAGTAGTAACGGGGGGACCTACAATGAGCAGTTCTTC. Encoded protein: CASSNGGTYNEQFF.